The 19 T cell receptor beta chains listed next were all sequenced from one sample in a study of T cell responses to AZD1222 COVID-19 vaccine. Here immunoSEQ multiplex PCR was the method, and the copy in TCRdb shows in-frame clones only, minus some. The sample has over 120,000 clones, approximately 89% seen once. Here the sequenced sample was peripheral blood, taken 28 days after the second AZD1222 dose. The receptors shown here come from an adult who received the AZD1222 COVID-19 vaccine.

The chain links TRBV7-8 to TRBJ1-2, with 8 bases aligning to TRBD1. Germline values: CDR1 SGHVS, CDR2 FQNEAQ. The V segment lost 0 bases and the J segment 2 bases; nucleotides outside the gene matches: 8. This CDR3 is built from 17 residues. CDR3 coding DNA: TGTGCCAGCAGCTTAGCCCCTACAGGGGGGCTCAACTATGGCTACACCTTC. Its protein is CASSLAPTGGLNYGYTF.

This chain links TRBV6-6 with TRBJ1-6, with 7 bases that match TRBD1. The ends lost 10 bases at V and 0 bases at J; junction bases unmatched: 6. CDR3 length: 15 amino acids. The germline CDR1 and CDR2 sequences are MNHNY and SVGAGI (reference sequence). Here the CDR3 DNA reads TGTGCCACCATAGGGACAGACTCCTATAATTCACCCCTCCACTTT. Its translation is CATIGTDSYNSPLHF.

The sample holds a few counts of this clone. V and J are TRBV27 and TRBJ1-1; 8 nucleotides line up with TRBD1. V shed 5 bases and J 5 bases; nucleotides not matched to a gene: 16. This CDR3 has 17 residues. Germline V gene lookup returns CDR1 MNHEY and CDR2 SMNVEV (reference sequence). This CDR3 is CASSPQRQGPKATEAFF. Here the CDR3 DNA reads TGTGCCAGCAGTCCACAAAGACAGGGGCCTAAGGCGACTGAAGCTTTCTTT.

This clone occurred once. The V and J genes are TRBV20-1 and TRBJ2-1, with TRBD2 matching over 9 bases. With 3 bases clipped from V and 6 bases from J, the junction kept 3 bases outside the gene matches. CDR1 and CDR2 (germline): DFQATT, SNEGSKA (reference sequence). This CDR3 region has 13 residues. The CDR3, as DNA: TGCAGTGCTAGTTTACTAGCGGGCAATGAGCAGTTCTTC. It translates to CSASLLAGNEQFF.

The genes are TRBV7-9 and TRBJ2-5; D unclear. Between the trimmed V and J ends, which lost 5 bases and 1 base, there was a span of 17 bases. The germline CDR1 and CDR2 sequences are SEHNR and FQNEAQ (reference sequence). The CDR3 has 16 amino acids. For the CDR3, the DNA is TGTGCCAGCAGCACGGCCACCCGACCGAGCCAAGAGACCCAGTACTTC. Its translation is CASSTATRPSQETQYF.

Here the CDR3 reads CASSLDRTSAQFF. CDR3 DNA sequence: TGTGCCAGCAGCTTAGATAGGACTAGCGCTCAGTTCTTC. The chain is built from TRBV11-2 and TRBJ2-1; 9 nucleotides agree with TRBD2. Germline values: CDR1 SGHAT, CDR2 FQNNGV. V was clipped by 0 bases and J by 13 bases; unmatched bases: 4. CDR3 length: 13 residues. The variable domain in full, with the rest retrieved from reference TRBV11-2 and TRBJ2-1, is EAGVAQSPRYKIIEKRQSVAFWCNPISGHATLYWYQQILGQGPKLLIQFQNNGVVDDSQLPKDRFSAERLKGVDSTLKIQPAKLEDSAVYLCASSLDRTSAQFFGPGTRLTVL.

In nucleotides, the CDR3 is TGCGCCAGCAGTGCGGGGGGCCACACCTTC. It encodes CASSAGGHTF. The genes are TRBV10-1 and TRBJ1-2; perhaps TRBD1 as D (6 bases). The germline V and J ends were trimmed by 4 bases and 12 bases, with 9 bases remaining between them. This CDR3 spans 10 amino acids. Germline CDR1 is WNHNN and CDR2 is SYGVQD (reference sequence).

The chain recombines TRBV27 with TRBJ1-5; perhaps TRBD1 as D (5 bases). The CDR3 spans 18 residues. The germline gives CDR1 MNHEY, CDR2 SMNVEV (reference sequence). V shed 1 base and J shed 2 bases, with 18 bases lying between them. The CDR3 is CASSLFGQGGTGNQPQHF. CDR3 nucleotides: TGTGCCAGCAGTTTATTTGGGCAGGGCGGCACCGGCAATCAGCCCCAGCATTTT.

The V gene is TRBV9, the J gene TRBJ2-3, with D perhaps given as TRBD1 or TRBD2 (5 bases each). V lost 7 bases and J 4 bases, leaving 19 bases between the germline ends. CDR3 length: 15 amino acids. The V gene's germline CDR1 is SGDLS and CDR2 YYNGEE. The CDR3 spells CASGTGPPGADTQYF. As DNA, the CDR3 is TGTGCCAGCGGTACGGGACCCCCTGGGGCAGATACGCAGTATTTT.

This chain joins TRBV28 and TRBJ1-2; D might be TRBD1 (5 bases). V was shortened by 2 bases and J by 4 bases, with 8 bases between the two germline ends. This CDR3 spans 13 amino acids. Germline CDR1 reads MDHEN; CDR2 reads SYDVKM. Here the CDR3 reads CASSLGAVYGYTF. The CDR3 bases are TGTGCCAGCAGTTTAGGGGCAGTCTATGGCTACACCTTC.

The chain employs TRBV7-9 and TRBJ2-7; weak D call: TRBD2 (5 bases). The V end lost 5 bases, the J end lost 2 bases, and 10 bases lay between the germline ends. CDR1 and CDR2 (germline): SEHNR, FQNEAQ (reference sequence). This CDR3 comprises 13 residues. The CDR3 coding sequence is TGTGCCAGCAGCCCGCCCGGGGCCTACGAGCAGTACTTC. Translation: CASSPPGAYEQYF.

The gene calls are TRBV5-1 and TRBJ2-4, with 9 bases fitting TRBD1. CDR3 length: 14 amino acids. Germline V gene lookup returns CDR1 SGHRS and CDR2 YFSETQ. V lost 2 bases to trimming and J lost 11 bases; unmatched junction nucleotides: 8. The DNA for the CDR3 is TGCGCCAGCAGCTTCGGGACAGGGATTTTCTTTCAGTACTTC. It specifies CASSFGTGIFFQYF.

The chain uses TRBV7-8 and TRBJ1-2; D unclear. The germline V gene encodes CDR1 SGHVS and CDR2 FQNEAQ. The V end was cut by 2 bases, the J end by 5 bases, with 6 bases between. The CDR3 loop spans 12 amino acids. CDR3 amino acids: CASSLLGYGYTF. CDR3 bases: TGTGCCAGCAGCTTATTGGGGTATGGCTACACCTTC.

CDR3 DNA sequence: TGTGCCAGCTCCAGTGGAGTAAGGGAAGACGAGCAGTACTTC. Protein: CASSSGVREDEQYF. The rearrangement joins TRBV18 to TRBJ2-7; no firm D call. Germline V gene data show CDR1 as KGHSH and CDR2 as LQKENI. This CDR3 is 14 amino acids long. The V and J ends lost 6 bases and 5 bases respectively, with 17 bases between them.

This sequence joins TRBV30 and TRBJ1-2; no reliable D call. CDR3 size: 13 residues. Trimming cost V 5 bases and J 4 bases, with 14 bases left between them. From germline, CDR1 is GTSNPN and CDR2 SVGIG (reference sequence). The CDR3 sequence: CAWFHPMIYGYTF. CDR3 in DNA: TGTGCCTGGTTTCACCCCATGATCTATGGCTACACCTTC.

The V and J genes are TRBV7-8 and TRBJ1-3; no clear D. The V and J ends lost 4 bases and 3 bases respectively, with 13 bases between them. The CDR3 loop spans 15 amino acids. Germline loops: CDR1 SGHVS, CDR2 FQNEAQ. CDR3 region: CASSSRLLGGNTIYF. CDR3 nucleotides: TGTGCCAGCAGCTCCCGATTGTTGGGTGGAAACACCATATATTTT.

In its sample, this clone was seen once. V and J are TRBV11-2 and TRBJ2-3; D ambiguous. V was clipped by 5 bases and J by 2 bases, with 14 bases between them. This CDR3 contains 15 residues. Germline-derived CDR1 and CDR2 are SGHAT and FQNNGV. The CDR3 DNA reads as TGTGCCAGCAGCACCCAGGCAGCTTCCACAGATACGCAGTATTTT. Translation: CASSTQAASTDTQYF.

This clone has only a few counts. Other DNA sequences in the sample encode the same CDR3. The V and J genes are TRBV7-2 and TRBJ2-1; 9 positions match TRBD2. The CDR3 loop spans 15 amino acids. In germline, CDR1 is SGHTA, CDR2 FQGNSA. The V and J ends lost 5 bases and 2 bases, in that order; junction bases with no gene match: 4. The CDR3 DNA reads as TGTGCCAGCAGCGTGACTAGCGGTCCCTACAATGAGCAGTTCTTC. Residues: CASSVTSGPYNEQFF.

The rearrangement links TRBV5-1 to TRBJ1-3, with D perhaps TRBD1 (5 bases). The CDR3 contains 16 residues. Trimming left V 0 bases short and J 3 bases short, with 13 bases between. The germline V gene has CDR1 SGHRS and CDR2 YFSETQ. CDR3 loop: CASSLGARAGGNTIYF. CDR3 nucleotides: TGCGCCAGCAGCTTGGGGGCCAGGGCCGGTGGAAACACCATATATTTT.